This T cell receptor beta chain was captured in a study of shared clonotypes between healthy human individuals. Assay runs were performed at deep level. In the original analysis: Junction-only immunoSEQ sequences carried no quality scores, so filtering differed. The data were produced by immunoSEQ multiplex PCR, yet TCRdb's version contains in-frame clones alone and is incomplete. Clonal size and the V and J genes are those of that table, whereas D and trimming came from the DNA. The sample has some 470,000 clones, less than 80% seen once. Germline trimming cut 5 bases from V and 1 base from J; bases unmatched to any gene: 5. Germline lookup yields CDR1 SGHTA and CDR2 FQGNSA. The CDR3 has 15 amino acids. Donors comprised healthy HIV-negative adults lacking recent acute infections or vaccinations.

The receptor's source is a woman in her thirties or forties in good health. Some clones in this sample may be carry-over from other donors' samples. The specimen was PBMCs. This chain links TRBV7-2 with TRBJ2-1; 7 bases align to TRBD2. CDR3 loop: CASSALAASYNEQFF. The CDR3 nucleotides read TGTGCCAGCAGCGCGCTAGCGGCTTCCTACAATGAGCAGTTCTTC.